This T cell receptor beta chain was profiled in a study of blood T cell repertoires in COVID-19. Study overall: The samples span acute and convalescent COVID-19 from the United States, Italy and Spain. Sources were T cells, B-cell-depleted T cells, or PBMCs; the material itself was cDNA or gDNA.

The CDR3 contains 16 residues. CDR1 is SGHRS and CDR2 is YFSETQ in the germline V gene. Trimming took 5 bases from V and 2 from J, leaving 18 bases between them. Original processing notes: Estimation of nucleated cell counts relied on the amplification of reference gene primers. Data came from immunoSEQ multiplex PCR; TCRdb stores just in-frame clones and leaves some out. V and J calls and clone size follow that table, whereas D and trimming were derived from the DNA. Found here are around 100,000 clones, roughly 89% of them singletons; the top ten hold around 6%. The chain carries TRBV5-1 and TRBJ2-3; D is possibly TRBD2 (5 bases). This receptor was taken from a man between 65 and 85 years old with acute or convalescent COVID-19. Sequenced input: peripheral blood. CDR3 bases: TGCGCCAGCAGTCCCGGACTTGTCGGTACCACAGATACGCAGTATTTT. Translating it yields CASSPGLVGTTDTQYF.